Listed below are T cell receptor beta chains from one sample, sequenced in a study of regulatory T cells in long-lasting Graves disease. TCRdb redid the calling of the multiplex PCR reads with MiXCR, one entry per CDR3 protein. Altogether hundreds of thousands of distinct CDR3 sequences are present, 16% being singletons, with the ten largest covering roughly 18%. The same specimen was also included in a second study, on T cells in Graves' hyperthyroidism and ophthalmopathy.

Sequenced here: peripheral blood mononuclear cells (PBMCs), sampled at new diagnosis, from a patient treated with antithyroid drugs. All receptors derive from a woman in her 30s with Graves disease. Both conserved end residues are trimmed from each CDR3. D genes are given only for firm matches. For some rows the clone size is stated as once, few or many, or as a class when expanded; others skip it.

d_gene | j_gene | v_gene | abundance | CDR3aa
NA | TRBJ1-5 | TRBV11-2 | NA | ASSQPGTPQH
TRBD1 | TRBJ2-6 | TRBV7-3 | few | ASSLKLTGASSGANVLT
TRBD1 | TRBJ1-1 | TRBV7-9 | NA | ASSLTDRATEAF
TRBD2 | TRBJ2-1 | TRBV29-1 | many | SVQIGGSYNEQF
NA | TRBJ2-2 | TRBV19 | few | ASSILTRSAGELF
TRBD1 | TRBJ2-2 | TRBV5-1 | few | ASSLVTGLKGELF
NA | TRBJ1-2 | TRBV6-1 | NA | ASSEGGGSYGYT
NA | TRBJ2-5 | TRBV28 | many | ASSLSQGGETQY
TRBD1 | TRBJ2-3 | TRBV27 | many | ASRVDRAYLQGGTDTQY
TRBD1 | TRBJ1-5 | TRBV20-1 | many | SAGDRGSIQPQH
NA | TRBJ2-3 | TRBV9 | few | ASSAVNINPDTQY
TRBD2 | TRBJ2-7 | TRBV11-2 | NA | ASIPQGLAGAYEQY
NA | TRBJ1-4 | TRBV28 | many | ASSTPARGKLF
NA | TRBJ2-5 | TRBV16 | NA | ASSQWGETQY
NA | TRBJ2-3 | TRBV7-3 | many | ASSPLGTLTDTQY
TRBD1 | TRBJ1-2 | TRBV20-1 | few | SARVPGQANYGYT
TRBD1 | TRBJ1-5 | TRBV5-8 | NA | ASSLITGASNQPQH
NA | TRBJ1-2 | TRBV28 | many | ASGDGLNYGYT
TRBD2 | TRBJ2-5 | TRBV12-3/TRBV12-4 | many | ASSPAGDQETQY
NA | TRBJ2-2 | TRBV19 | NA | ASKGTENTGELF
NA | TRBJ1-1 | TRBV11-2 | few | ASSLDQQLNTEAF
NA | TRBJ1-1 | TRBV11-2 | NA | ASSSVARYLNTEAF
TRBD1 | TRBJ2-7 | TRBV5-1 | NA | ATKKEGQGSYEQY
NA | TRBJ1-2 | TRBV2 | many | ASSEPMPSYGYT
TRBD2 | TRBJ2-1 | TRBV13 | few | ASSARLAGANEQF
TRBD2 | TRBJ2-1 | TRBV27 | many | ASSLGAGEVDEQF
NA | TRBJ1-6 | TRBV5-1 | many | ASSLATSYNSPLH
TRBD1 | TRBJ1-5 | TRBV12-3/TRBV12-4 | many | ASSSRGFNQPQH
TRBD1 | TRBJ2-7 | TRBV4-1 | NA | ASRGTGYEQY
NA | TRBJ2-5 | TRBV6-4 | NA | ASRGDGPTQY
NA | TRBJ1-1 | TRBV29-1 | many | SVEEGGPTEAF
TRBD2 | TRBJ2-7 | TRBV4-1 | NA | ASSQRGGAVDYEQY
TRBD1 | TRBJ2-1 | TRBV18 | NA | ASSPTGGDEQF
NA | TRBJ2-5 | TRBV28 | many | ASSLGLLGQGISRETQY
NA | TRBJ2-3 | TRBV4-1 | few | ASSQDGSTDTQY
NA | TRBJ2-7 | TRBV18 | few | ASSPTPPLAEGYEQY